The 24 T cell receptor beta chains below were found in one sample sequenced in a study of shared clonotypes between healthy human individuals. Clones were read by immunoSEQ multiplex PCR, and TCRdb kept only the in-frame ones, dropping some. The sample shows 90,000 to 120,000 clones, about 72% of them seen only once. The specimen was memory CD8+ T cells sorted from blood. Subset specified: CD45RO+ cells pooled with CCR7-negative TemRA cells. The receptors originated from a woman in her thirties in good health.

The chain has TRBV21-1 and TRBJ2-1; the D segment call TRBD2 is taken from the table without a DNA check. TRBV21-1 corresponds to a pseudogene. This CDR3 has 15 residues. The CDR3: CASSNGRGDHNEQFF. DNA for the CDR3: TGTGCCAGCAGCAATGGGCGGGGGGATCACAATGAGCAGTTCTTC.

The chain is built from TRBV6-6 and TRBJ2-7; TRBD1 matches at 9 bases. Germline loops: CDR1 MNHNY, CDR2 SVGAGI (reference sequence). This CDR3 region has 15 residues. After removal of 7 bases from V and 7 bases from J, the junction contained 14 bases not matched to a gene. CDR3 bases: TGTGCCAGCACCCCGGGACAGGGAGACTCTAGTGAGCAGTACTTC. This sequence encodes CASTPGQGDSSEQYF.

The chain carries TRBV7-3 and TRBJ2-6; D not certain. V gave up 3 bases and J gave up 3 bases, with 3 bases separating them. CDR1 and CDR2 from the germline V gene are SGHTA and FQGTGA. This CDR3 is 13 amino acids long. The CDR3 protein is CASSFFGANVLTF. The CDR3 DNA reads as TGTGCCAGCAGCTTTTTTGGGGCCAACGTCCTGACTTTC.

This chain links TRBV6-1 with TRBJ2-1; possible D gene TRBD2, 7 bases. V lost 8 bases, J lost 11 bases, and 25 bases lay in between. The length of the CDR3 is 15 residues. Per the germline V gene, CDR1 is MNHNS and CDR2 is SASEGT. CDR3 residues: CASGGRGSDGLKQFF. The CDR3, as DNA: TGTGCCAGCGGGGGGCGGGGGAGCGACGGCCTTAAGCAGTTCTTC.

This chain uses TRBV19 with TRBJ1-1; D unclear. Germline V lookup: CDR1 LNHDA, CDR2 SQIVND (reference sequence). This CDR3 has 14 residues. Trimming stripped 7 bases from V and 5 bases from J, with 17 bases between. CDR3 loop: CASTWGGGQTEAFF. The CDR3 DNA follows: TGTGCCAGTACCTGGGGAGGAGGTCAGACTGAAGCTTTCTTT.

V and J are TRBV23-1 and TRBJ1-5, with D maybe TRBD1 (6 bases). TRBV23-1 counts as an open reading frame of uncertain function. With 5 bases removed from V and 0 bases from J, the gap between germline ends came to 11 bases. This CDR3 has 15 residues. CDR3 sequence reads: CASSYTGSSNQPQHF. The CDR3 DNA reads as TGCGCCAGCAGTTACACAGGGAGTAGCAATCAGCCCCAGCATTTT.

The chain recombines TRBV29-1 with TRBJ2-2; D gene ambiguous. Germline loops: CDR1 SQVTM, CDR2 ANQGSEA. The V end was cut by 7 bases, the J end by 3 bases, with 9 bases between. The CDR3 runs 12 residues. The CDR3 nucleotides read TGCAGCGGTGACACGTACACCGGGGAGCTGTTTTTT. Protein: CSGDTYTGELFF.

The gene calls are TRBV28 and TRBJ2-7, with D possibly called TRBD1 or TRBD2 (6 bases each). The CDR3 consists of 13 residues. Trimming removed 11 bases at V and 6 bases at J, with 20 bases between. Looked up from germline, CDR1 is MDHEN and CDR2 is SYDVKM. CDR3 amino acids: CAVEGGRGLEQYF. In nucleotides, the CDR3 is TGTGCCGTTGAGGGGGGTAGGGGCCTCGAGCAGTACTTC.

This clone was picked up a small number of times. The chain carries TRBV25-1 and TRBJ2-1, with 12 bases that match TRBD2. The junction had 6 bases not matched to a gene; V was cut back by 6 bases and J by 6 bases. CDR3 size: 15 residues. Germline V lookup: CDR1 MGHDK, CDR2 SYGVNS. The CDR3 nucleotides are TGTGCCAGCAGCAGACTAGCGGGAGAAATCAATGAGCAGTTCTTC. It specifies CASSRLAGEINEQFF.

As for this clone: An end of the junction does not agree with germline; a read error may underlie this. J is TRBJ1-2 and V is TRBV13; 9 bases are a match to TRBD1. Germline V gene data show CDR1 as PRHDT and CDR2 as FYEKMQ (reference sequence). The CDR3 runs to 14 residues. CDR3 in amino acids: CASSIGTGRYGYTF. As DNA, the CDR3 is TGTGCCAGCAGCATAGGGACAGGGCGCTATGGCTACACCTTC.

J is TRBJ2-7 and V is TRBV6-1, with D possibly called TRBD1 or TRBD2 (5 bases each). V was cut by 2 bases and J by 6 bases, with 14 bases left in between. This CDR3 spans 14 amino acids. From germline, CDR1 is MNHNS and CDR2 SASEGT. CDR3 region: CASSEFRGRGEQYF. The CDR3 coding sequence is TGTGCCAGCAGTGAATTTAGGGGTCGGGGCGAGCAGTACTTC.

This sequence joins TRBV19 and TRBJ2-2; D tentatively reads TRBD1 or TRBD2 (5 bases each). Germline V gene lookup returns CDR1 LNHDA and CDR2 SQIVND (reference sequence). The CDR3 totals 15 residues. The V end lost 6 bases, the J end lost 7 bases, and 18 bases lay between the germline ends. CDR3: CASSHHPGTGGELFF. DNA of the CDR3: TGTGCCAGTAGCCACCACCCAGGGACCGGCGGGGAGCTGTTTTTT.

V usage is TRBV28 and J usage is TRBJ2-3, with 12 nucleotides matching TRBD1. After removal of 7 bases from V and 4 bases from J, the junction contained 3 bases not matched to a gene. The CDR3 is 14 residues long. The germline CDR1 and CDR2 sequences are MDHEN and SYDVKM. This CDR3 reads CASTGTGGPDTQYF. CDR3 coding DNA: TGTGCCAGCACCGGGACAGGGGGCCCAGATACGCAGTATTTT.

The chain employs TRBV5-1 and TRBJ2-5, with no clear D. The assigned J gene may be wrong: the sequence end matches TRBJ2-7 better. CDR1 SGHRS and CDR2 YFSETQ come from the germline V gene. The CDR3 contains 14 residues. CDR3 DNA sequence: TGCGCCAGCAGCTTGGGGGCCCCCCTCGACGAGCAGTACTTC. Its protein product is CASSLGAPLDEQYF.

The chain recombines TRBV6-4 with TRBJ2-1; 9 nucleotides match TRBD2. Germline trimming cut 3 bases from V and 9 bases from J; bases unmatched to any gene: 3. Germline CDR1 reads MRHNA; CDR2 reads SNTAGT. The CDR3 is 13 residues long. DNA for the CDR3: TGTGCCAGCAGTGAGCTAGCGGGACTTGAGCAGTTCTTC. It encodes CASSELAGLEQFF.

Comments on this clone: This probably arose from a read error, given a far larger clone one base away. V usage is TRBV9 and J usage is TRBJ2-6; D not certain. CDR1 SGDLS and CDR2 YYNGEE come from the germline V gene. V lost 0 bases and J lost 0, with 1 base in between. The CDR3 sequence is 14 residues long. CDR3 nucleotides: TGTGCCAGCAGCGTAGCCTCTGGGGCCAACGTCCTGACTTTC. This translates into CASSVASGANVLTF. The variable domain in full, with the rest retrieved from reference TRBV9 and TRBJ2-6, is DSGVTQTPKHLITATGQRVTLRCSPRSGDLSVYWYQQSLDQGLQFLIQYYNGEERAKGNILERFSAQQFPDLHSELNLSSLELGDSALYFCASSVASGANVLTFGAGSRLTVL.

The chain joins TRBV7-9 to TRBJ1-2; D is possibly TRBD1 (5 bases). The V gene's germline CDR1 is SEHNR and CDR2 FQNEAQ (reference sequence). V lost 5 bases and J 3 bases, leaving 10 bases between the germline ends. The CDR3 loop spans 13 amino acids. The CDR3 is CASSTGTDYGYTF. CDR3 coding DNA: TGTGCCAGCAGCACCGGGACTGACTATGGCTACACCTTC.

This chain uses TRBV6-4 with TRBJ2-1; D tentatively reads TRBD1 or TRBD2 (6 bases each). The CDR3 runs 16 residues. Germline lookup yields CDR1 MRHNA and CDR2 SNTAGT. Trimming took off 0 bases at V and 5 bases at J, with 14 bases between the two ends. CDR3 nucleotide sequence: TGTGCCAGCAGTGACTCAGGGGGGATGGACCACAATGAGCAGTTCTTC. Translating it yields CASSDSGGMDHNEQFF.

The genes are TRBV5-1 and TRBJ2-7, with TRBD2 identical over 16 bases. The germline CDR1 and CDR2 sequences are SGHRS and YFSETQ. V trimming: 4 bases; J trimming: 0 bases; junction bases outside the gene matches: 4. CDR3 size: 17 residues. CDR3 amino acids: CASSPGLAGGSSYEQYF. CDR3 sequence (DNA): TGCGCCAGCAGCCCGGGACTAGCGGGAGGGAGCTCCTACGAGCAGTACTTC.

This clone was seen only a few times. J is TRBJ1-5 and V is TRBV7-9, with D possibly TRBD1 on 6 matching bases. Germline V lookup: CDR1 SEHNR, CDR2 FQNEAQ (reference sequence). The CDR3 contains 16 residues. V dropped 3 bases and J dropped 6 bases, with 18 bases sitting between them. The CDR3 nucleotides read TGTGCCAGCAGCTTGGGTTGGGCAGGGGCGCCTCAGCCCCAGCATTTT. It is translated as CASSLGWAGAPQPQHF. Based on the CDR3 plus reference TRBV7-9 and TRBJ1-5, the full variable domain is DTGVSQNPRHKITKRGQNVTFRCDPISEHNRLYWYRQTLGQGPEFLTYFQNEAQLEKSRLLSDRFSAERPKGSFSTLEIQRTEQGDSAMYLCASSLGWAGAPQPQHFGDGTRLSIL.

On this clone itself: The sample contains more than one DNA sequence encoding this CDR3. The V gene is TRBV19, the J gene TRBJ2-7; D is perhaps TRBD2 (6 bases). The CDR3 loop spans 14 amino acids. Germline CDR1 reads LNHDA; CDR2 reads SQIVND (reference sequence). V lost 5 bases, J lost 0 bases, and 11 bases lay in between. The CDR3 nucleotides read TGTGCCAGTAGTTCGAGGACTAACTCCTACGAGCAGTACTTC. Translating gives CASSSRTNSYEQYF.

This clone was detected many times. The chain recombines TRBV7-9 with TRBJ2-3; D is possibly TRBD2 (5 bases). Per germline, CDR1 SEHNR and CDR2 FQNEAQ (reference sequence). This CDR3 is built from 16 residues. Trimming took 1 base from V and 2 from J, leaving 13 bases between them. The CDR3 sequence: CASSLVLGKYTDTQYF. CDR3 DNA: TGTGCCAGCAGCTTAGTACTCGGGAAGTACACAGATACGCAGTATTTT.

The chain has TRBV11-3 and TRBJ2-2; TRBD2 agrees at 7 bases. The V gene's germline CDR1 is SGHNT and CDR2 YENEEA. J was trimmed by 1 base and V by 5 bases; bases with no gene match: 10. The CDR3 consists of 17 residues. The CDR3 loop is CASSQRPGEGNTGELFF. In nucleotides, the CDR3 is TGTGCCAGCAGCCAACGTCCCGGGGAGGGGAACACCGGGGAGCTGTTTTTT.

CDR3 sequence: CASSASGSYEQYF. The CDR3 DNA sequence: TGTGCCAGCAGCGCTAGCGGATCCTACGAGCAGTACTTC. The chain joins TRBV7-9 to TRBJ2-7; 7 bases map to TRBD2. The junction had 2 bases not matched to a gene; V was cut back by 5 bases and J by 1 base. Germline V gene sequence: CDR1 SEHNR, CDR2 FQNEAQ (reference sequence). The CDR3 sequence is 13 residues long. The full variable domain, its missing parts supplied by reference TRBV7-9 and TRBJ2-7, is DTGVSQNPRHKITKRGQNVTFRCDPISEHNRLYWYRQTLGQGPEFLTYFQNEAQLEKSRLLSDRFSAERPKGSFSTLEIQRTEQGDSAMYLCASSASGSYEQYFGPGTRLTVT.